In its sample, the clone carrying this TCR beta chain was seen a few times. This sample is drawn from a study of beta chain features in type 1 diabetes. The authors reverse transcribed all of the isolated RNA, so sequencing captured expressed TCRB transcripts. The protocol was immunoSEQ multiplex PCR, while the TCRdb copy is restricted to in-frame clones and leaves out a portion. This table has around 300,000 clones, approximately 8.1% appearing once. The sequencing input was central memory CD4+ T cells from blood. This sequence originates from a woman aged 18-30 years in good health.

The CDR3 loop is CAIREGPSTDTQYF. CDR3 sequence (DNA): TGTGCCATCAGAGAGGGGCCTAGCACAGATACGCAGTATTTT. This chain uses TRBV10-3 with TRBJ2-3; the D call may be TRBD1 or TRBD2 (5 bases each). Germline CDR1 and CDR2: ENHRY and SYGVKD. Trimming removed 6 bases at V and 0 bases at J, with 10 bases between. This CDR3 has 14 amino acids.